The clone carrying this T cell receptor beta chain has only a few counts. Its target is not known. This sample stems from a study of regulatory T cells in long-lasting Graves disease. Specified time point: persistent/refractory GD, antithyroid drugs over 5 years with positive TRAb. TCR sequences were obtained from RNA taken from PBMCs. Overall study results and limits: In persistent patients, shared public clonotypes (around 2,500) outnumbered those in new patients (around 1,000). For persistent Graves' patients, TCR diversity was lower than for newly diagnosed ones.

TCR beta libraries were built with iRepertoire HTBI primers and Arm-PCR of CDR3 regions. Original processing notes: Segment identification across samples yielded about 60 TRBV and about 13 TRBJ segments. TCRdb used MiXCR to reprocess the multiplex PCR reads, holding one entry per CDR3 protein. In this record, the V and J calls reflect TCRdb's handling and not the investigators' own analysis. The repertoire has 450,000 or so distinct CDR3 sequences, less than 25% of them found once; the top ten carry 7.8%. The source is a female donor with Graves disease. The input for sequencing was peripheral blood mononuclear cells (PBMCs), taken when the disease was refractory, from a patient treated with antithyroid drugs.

The CDR3 DNA is TGTGCCAGCAGTGTTACAGGGGGGTTCTATGGCTACACCTTC. This translates into CASSVTGGFYGYTF. The chain carries TRBV12-3 or TRBV12-4 and TRBJ1-2; TRBD1 matches 8 bases. This CDR3 has 14 amino acids. J was trimmed by 4 bases and V by 5 bases; bases with no gene match: 6.